The 16 T cell receptor beta chains below come from one sample, sequenced in a study of blood T cells in healthy people across ages. It was with a sample-barcoded 5' primer and a J-beta primer mix that a second PCR of about 7 to 12 cycles was run. TCRdb called the 5' RACE reads again in MiXCR, with one record for every CDR3 protein. The table includes approximately 1.5 million distinct CDR3 sequences, approximately 39% detected once. Sequences were obtained from blood. The receptors come from a woman aged 18 to 35 in good health.

The chain uses TRBV7-3 and TRBJ2-1, with TRBD1 matching 7 bases. The CDR3 is 17 amino acids. Germline V gene sequence: CDR1 SGHTA, CDR2 FQGTGA. V lost 4 bases and J lost 7; bases outside the gene matches: 16. For the CDR3, the DNA is TGTGCCAGCAGCTCCTACTCCGACAGGGACCTCTTGAATGAGCAGTTCTTC. It yields the protein CASSSYSDRDLLNEQFF.

The V call is TRBV7-9, the J call TRBJ1-2; 7 bases line up with TRBD1. The CDR3 sequence is 15 residues long. The trim removed 5 bases at V and 0 bases at J, leaving 6 bases unmatched. The germline CDR1 and CDR2 sequences are SEHNR and FQNEAQ (reference sequence). In DNA, the CDR3 is TGTGCCAGCAGCCACGACAGGGCCCCTAACTATGGCTACACCTTC. Translating it yields CASSHDRAPNYGYTF.

This chain links TRBV25-1 with TRBJ2-1, with a tentative D call TRBD1 (6 bases). The CDR3 length is 16 residues. CDR1 is MGHDK and CDR2 is SYGVNS in the germline V gene. The V and J ends lost 3 bases and 3 bases respectively, with 15 bases between them. In DNA, the CDR3 is TGTGCCAGCAGTGACGGGGACACCTACTTCTACAATGAGCAGTTCTTC. Encoded protein: CASSDGDTYFYNEQFF. Filled out from reference TRBV25-1 and TRBJ2-1, the complete variable domain reads EADIYQTPRYLVIGTGKKITLECSQTMGHDKMYWYQQDPGMELHLIHYSYGVNSTEKGDLSSESTVSRIRTEHFPLTLESARPSHTSQYLCASSDGDTYFYNEQFFGPGTRLTVL.

This clonotype has a single count. The chain couples TRBV7-2 to TRBJ1-6; no reliable D call. Trimming removed 4 bases at V and 17 bases at J, with 24 bases between. The CDR3 is made up of 15 amino acids. Germline V gene lookup returns CDR1 SGHTA and CDR2 FQGNSA. The CDR3 DNA sequence: TGTGCCAGCAGCTACGAACCGTCTGACTCCTCGGCCGTCCACTTT. This gives the protein CASSYEPSDSSAVHF. Full variable domain (remainder filled in from reference TRBV7-2 and TRBJ1-6): GAGVSQSPSNKVTEKGKDVELRCDPISGHTALYWYRQSLGQGLEFLIYFQGNSAPDKSGLPSDRFSAERTGGSVSTLTIQRTQQEDSAVYLCASSYEPSDSSAVHFGNGTRLTVT.

This clonotype was picked up a small number of times. The chain links TRBV7-2 to TRBJ2-3; D is undetermined. Germline V gives CDR1 SGHTA, CDR2 FQGNSA. This CDR3 contains 15 residues. Trimming left V 0 bases short and J 3 bases short, with 10 bases between. CDR3 coding DNA: TGTGCCAGCAGCTTAGCTGGGATCCGGACAGATACGCAGTATTTT. Translating gives CASSLAGIRTDTQYF.

The chain carries TRBV20-1 and TRBJ2-2; 10 nucleotides align to TRBD1. Trimming cost V 5 bases and J 6 bases; bases outside gene matches: 6. CDR1 is DFQATT, CDR2 SNEGSKA, per germline (reference sequence). There are 14 residues in the CDR3. The CDR3 DNA sequence: TGCAGTGCTGTCCGGGACAGGGGCGCCGGGGAGCTGTTTTTT. Residues: CSAVRDRGAGELFF.

This chain links TRBV7-2 with TRBJ2-4; D unresolved. The better agreement between TRBJ2-7 and the DNA end casts doubt on the J call. The CDR3 runs to 14 residues. Germline-derived CDR1 and CDR2 are SGHTA and FQGNSA. The CDR3 DNA reads TGTGCCAGCAGCCCCAAGGTCGGGTCCCACGAGCAGTACTTC. This gives the protein CASSPKVGSHEQYF.

This clonotype was found a few times. The rearrangement links TRBV20-1 to TRBJ2-1; D is unclear. V was shortened by 3 bases and J by 5 bases, with 14 bases between the two germline ends. The CDR3 loop spans 14 amino acids. The germline V gene has CDR1 DFQATT and CDR2 SNEGSKA (reference sequence). Here the CDR3 reads CSASYLGVHNEQFF. CDR3 coding DNA: TGCAGTGCTAGCTATCTAGGCGTCCACAATGAGCAGTTCTTC.

This clonotype was detected a few times. This chain uses TRBV12-3 or TRBV12-4 with TRBJ2-3; D remains ambiguous. V was trimmed by 1 base and J by 2 bases, leaving 16 bases between them. The CDR3 totals 17 residues. The CDR3 loop is CASSLVNGLVITDTQYF. CDR3 DNA: TGTGCCAGCAGTTTAGTTAACGGTCTAGTGATCACAGATACGCAGTATTTT.

The chain carries TRBV7-9 and TRBJ2-3, with 11 bases fitting TRBD2. Germline V gene lookup returns CDR1 SEHNR and CDR2 FQNEAQ (reference sequence). This CDR3 comprises 19 residues. The V segment lost 2 bases and the J segment 4 bases; nucleotides outside the gene matches: 14. As DNA, the CDR3 is TGTGCCAGCAGCTTACCTTCTTTGTTTAGCGGGAGGGGCCCAGATACGCAGTATTTT. Protein: CASSLPSLFSGRGPDTQYF.

This clonotype was counted a few times. This chain links TRBV4-1 with TRBJ2-3; a weak D match, TRBD2 (6 bases). This CDR3 comprises 15 residues. V lost 1 base and J lost 1, with 9 bases in between. Germline loops: CDR1 MGHRA, CDR2 YSYEKL. The CDR3 DNA reads TGCGCCAGCAGCCAAGTGGTAGCGGGCACAGATACGCAGTATTTT. Its protein is CASSQVVAGTDTQYF.

V is TRBV7-2 and J is TRBJ2-3, with D possibly being TRBD2 (7 bases). The CDR3 is 17 amino acids. The V end was cut by 2 bases, the J end by 1 base, with 16 bases between. CDR1 is SGHTA and CDR2 is FQGNSA in the germline V gene. The CDR3 protein is CASSLRTAGTRTDTQYF. CDR3 DNA: TGTGCCAGCAGCTTAAGGACAGCGGGGACACGCACAGATACGCAGTATTTT. Full variable domain (remainder filled in from reference TRBV7-2 and TRBJ2-3): GAGVSQSPSNKVTEKGKDVELRCDPISGHTALYWYRQSLGQGLEFLIYFQGNSAPDKSGLPSDRFSAERTGGSVSTLTIQRTQQEDSAVYLCASSLRTAGTRTDTQYFGPGTRLTVL.

V gene TRBV5-1 combines with J gene TRBJ2-7, with TRBD1 matching over 7 bases. CDR1 is SGHRS and CDR2 is YFSETQ in the germline V gene. The CDR3 is 15 residues long. Losses at the gene ends were 0 bases for V and 3 bases for J; bases not matched to a gene: 6. This CDR3 reads CASSLEAGGDYEQYF. CDR3 DNA sequence: TGCGCCAGCAGCTTGGAGGCAGGGGGAGACTACGAGCAGTACTTC.

The J gene is TRBJ1-2, the V gene TRBV20-1; no clear D. The CDR3 loop spans 10 amino acids. Germline V gene lookup returns CDR1 DFQATT and CDR2 SNEGSKA (reference sequence). V lost 6 bases and J lost 6, with 8 bases in between. This CDR3 is CSAGRNGYTF. Here the CDR3 DNA reads TGCAGTGCCGGGAGGAATGGCTACACCTTC.

Comments on this clonotype: Sequence at one end of the junction differs from germline and may be a read error. The CDR3 sequence is CASRPASRGGPTGAFF. CDR3 nucleotide sequence: TGTGCCAGCAGGCCCGCCTCAAGGGGGGGGCCGACTGGAGCTTTCTTT. The genes are TRBV6-5 and TRBJ1-1; weak D call: TRBD1 (6 bases). The CDR3 runs 16 residues. In germline, CDR1 is MNHEY, CDR2 SVGAGI.

There are a few counts of this clonotype. This chain joins TRBV7-2 and TRBJ2-3; TRBD2 matches at 9 bases. The germline V gene encodes CDR1 SGHTA and CDR2 FQGNSA. The V gene end was trimmed by 5 bases and the J gene end by 0 bases; junction bases not matched to a gene: 6. This CDR3 contains 16 residues. CDR3 DNA sequence: TGTGCCAGCAGCGCCCGGACTAGCGCTAGCACAGATACGCAGTATTTT. This sequence encodes CASSARTSASTDTQYF.